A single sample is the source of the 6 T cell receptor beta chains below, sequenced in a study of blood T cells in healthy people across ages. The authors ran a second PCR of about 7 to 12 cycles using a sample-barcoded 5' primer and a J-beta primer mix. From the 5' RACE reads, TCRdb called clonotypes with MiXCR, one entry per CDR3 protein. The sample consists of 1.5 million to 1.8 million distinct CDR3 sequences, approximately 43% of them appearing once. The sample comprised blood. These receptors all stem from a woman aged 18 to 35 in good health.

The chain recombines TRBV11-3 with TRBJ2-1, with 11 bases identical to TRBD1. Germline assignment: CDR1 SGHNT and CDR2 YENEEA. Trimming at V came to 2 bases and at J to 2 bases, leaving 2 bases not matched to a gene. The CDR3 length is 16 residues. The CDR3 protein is CASSLSDRGPYNEQFF. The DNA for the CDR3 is TGTGCCAGCAGCTTATCGGACAGGGGGCCCTACAATGAGCAGTTCTTC.

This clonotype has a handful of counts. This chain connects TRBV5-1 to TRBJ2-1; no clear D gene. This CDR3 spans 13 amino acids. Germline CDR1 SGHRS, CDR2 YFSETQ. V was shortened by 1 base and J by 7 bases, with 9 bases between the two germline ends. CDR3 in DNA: TGCGCCAGCAGCTTGCCCAGGACGAATGAGCAGTTCTTC. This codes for CASSLPRTNEQFF.

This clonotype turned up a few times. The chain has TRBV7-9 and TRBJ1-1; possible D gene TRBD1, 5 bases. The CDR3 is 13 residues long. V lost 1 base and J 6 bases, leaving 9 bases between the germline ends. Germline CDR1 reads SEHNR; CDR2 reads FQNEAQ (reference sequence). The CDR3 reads CASSLGDLSEAFF. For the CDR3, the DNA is TGTGCCAGCAGCTTAGGGGACCTCTCTGAAGCTTTCTTT.

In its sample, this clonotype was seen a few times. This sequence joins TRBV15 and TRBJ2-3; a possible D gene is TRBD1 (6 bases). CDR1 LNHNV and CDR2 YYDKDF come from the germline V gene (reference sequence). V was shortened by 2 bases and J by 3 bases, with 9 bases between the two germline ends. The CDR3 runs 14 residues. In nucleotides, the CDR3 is TGTGCCACCAGCAGAACTACAGGGACAGATACGCAGTATTTT. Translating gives CATSRTTGTDTQYF.

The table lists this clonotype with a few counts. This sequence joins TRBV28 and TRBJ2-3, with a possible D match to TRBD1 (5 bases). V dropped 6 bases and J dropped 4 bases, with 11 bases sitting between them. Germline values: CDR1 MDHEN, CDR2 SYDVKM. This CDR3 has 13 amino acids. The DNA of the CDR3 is TGTGCCAGCAGGCGTGGGGCTCCAGATACGCAGTATTTT. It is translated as CASRRGAPDTQYF.

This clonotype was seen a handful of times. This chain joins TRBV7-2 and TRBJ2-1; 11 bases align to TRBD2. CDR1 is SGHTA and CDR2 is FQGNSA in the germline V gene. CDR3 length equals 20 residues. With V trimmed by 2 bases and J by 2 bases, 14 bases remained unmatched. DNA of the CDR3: TGTGCCAGCAGCTTAAGTCTTGGGCTACTAGCGGGAGTTGCCTACAATGAGCAGTTCTTC. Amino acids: CASSLSLGLLAGVAYNEQFF.